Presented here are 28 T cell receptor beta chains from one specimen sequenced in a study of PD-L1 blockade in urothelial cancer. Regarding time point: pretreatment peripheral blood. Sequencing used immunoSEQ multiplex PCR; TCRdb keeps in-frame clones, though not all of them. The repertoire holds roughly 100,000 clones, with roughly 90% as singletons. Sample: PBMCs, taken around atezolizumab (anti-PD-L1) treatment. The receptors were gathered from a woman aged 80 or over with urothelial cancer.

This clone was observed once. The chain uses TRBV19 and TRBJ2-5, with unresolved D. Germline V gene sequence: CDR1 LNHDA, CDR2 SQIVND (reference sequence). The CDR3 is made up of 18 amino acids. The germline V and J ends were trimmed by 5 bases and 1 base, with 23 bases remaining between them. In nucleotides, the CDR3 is TGTGCCAGTAGTGACCGAAAGGAGCGTCCAAGCGCCCAAGAGACCCAGTACTTC. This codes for CASSDRKERPSAQETQYF.

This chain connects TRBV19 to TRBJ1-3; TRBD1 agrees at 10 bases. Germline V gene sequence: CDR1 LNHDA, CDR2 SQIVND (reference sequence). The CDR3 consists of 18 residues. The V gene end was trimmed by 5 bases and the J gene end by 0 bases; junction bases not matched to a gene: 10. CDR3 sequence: CASSFLRDRGSSGNTIYF. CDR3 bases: TGTGCCAGTAGTTTCCTCCGGGACAGGGGATCCTCTGGAAACACCATATATTTT.

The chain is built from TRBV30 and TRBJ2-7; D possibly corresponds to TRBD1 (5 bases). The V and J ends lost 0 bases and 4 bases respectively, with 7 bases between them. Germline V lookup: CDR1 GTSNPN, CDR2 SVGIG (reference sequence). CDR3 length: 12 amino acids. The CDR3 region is CAWSVQGYEQYF. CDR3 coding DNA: TGTGCCTGGAGTGTCCAGGGATACGAGCAGTACTTC.

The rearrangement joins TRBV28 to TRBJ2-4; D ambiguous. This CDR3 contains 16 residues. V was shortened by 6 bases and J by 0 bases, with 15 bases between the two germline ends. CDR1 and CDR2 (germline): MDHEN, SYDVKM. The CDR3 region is CASSLTHSVAKNIQYF. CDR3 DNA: TGTGCCAGCAGCCTGACCCACAGTGTAGCCAAAAACATTCAGTACTTC.

The CDR3 DNA is TGTGCCAGCAGGCATTTCCGGGACAGGGGGACTGAAGCTTTCTTT. Residues: CASRHFRDRGTEAFF. The chain couples TRBV11-2 to TRBJ1-1; TRBD1 aligns across 11 bases. The CDR3 is 15 residues long. The trim removed 6 bases at V and 5 bases at J, leaving 8 bases unmatched. The germline V gene encodes CDR1 SGHAT and CDR2 FQNNGV. Complete variable domain (other parts from reference TRBV11-2 and TRBJ1-1): EAGVAQSPRYKIIEKRQSVAFWCNPISGHATLYWYQQILGQGPKLLIQFQNNGVVDDSQLPKDRFSAERLKGVDSTLKIQPAKLEDSAVYLCASRHFRDRGTEAFFGQGTRLTVV.

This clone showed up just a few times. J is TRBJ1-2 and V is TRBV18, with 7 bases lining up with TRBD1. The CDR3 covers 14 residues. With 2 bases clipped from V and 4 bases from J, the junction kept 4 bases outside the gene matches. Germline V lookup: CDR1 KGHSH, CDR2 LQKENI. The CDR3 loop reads CASSPEGASYGYTF. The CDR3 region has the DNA TGTGCCAGCTCACCAGAGGGGGCAAGCTATGGCTACACCTTC.

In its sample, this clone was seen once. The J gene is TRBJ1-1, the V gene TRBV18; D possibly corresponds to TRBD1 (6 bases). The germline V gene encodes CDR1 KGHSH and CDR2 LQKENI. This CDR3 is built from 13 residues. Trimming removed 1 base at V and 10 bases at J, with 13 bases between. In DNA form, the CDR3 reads TGTGCCAGCTCACCACTCCCAGGGGATACAGCTTTCTTT. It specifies CASSPLPGDTAFF. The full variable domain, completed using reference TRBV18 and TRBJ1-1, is NAGVMQNPRHLVRRRGQEARLRCSPMKGHSHVYWYRQLPEEGLKFMVYLQKENIIDESGMPKERFSAEFPKEGPSILRIQQVVRGDSAAYFCASSPLPGDTAFFGQGTRLTVV.

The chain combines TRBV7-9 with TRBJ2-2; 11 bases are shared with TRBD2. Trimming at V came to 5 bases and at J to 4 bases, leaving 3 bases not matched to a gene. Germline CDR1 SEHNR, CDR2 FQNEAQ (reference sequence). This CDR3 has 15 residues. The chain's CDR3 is CASSPSGRSTGELFF. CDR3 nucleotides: TGTGCCAGCAGCCCTAGCGGGAGGAGCACCGGGGAGCTGTTTTTT.

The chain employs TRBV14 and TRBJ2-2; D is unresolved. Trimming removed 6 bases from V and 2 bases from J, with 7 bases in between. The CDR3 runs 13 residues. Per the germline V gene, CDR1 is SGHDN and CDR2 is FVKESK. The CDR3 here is CASSQSNTGELFF. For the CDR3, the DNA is TGTGCCAGCAGTCAATCAAACACCGGGGAGCTGTTTTTT.

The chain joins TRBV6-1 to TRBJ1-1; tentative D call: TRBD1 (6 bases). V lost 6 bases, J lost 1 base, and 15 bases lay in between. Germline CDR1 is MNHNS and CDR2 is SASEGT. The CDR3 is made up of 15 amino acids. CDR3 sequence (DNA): TGTGCCAGCAGGAATCAACAGGGCAGGAACACTGAAGCTTTCTTT. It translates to CASRNQQGRNTEAFF.

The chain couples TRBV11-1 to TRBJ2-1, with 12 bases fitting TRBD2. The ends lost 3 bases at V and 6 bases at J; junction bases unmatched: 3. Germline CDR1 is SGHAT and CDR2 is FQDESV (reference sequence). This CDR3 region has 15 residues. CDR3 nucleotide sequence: TGTGCCAGCAGCTTTGCGACTAGCGGGAGCAATGAGCAGTTCTTC. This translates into CASSFATSGSNEQFF. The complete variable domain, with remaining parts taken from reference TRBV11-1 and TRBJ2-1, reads EAEVAQSPRYKITEKSQAVAFWCDPISGHATLYWYRQILGQGPELLVQFQDESVVDDSQLPKDRFSAERLKGVDSTLKIQPAELGDSAMYLCASSFATSGSNEQFFGPGTRLTVL.

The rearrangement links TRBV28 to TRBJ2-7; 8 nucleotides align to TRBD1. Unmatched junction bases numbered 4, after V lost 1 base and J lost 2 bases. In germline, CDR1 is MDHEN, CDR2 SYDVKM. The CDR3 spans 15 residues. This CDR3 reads CASSLLDRDAYEQYF. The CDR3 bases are TGTGCCAGCAGTTTATTGGACAGGGACGCCTACGAGCAGTACTTC.

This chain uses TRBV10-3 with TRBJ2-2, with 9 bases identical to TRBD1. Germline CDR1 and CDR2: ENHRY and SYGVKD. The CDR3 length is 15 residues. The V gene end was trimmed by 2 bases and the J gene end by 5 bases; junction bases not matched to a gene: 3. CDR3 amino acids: CAISELGTGTGELFF. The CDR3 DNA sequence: TGTGCCATCAGTGAGCTCGGGACAGGGACCGGGGAGCTGTTTTTT.

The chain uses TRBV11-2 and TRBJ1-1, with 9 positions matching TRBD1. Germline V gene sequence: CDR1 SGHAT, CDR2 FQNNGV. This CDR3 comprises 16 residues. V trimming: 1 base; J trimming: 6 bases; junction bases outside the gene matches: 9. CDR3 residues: CASSLGPDRGTAEAFF. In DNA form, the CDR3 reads TGTGCCAGCAGCTTAGGGCCTGACAGGGGGACCGCTGAAGCTTTCTTT.

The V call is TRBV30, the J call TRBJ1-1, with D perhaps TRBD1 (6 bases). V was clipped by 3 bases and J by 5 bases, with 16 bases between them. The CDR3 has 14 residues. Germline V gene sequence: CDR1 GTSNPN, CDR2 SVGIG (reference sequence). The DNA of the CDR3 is TGTGCCTGGAGACTATACACAGGGAATACTGAAGCTTTCTTT. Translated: CAWRLYTGNTEAFF.

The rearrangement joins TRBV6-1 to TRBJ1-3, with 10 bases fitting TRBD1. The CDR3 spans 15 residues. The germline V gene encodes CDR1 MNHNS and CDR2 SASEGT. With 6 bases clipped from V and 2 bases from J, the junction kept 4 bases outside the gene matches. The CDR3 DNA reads TGTGCCAGCAGACTAGGACAGGGGGCTGGAAACACCATATATTTT. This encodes CASRLGQGAGNTIYF.

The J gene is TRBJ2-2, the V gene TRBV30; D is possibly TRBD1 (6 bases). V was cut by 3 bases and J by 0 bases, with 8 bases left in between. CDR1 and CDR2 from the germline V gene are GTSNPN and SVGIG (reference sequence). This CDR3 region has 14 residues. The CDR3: CAWRDRANTGELFF. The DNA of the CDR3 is TGTGCCTGGAGGGACAGAGCGAACACCGGGGAGCTGTTTTTT.

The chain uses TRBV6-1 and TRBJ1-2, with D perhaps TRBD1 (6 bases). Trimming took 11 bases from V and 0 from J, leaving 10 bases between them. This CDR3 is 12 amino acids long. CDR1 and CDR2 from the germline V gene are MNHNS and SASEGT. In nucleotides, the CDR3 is TGTGCCTGGGGGCAGACTAACTATGGCTACACCTTC. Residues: CAWGQTNYGYTF.

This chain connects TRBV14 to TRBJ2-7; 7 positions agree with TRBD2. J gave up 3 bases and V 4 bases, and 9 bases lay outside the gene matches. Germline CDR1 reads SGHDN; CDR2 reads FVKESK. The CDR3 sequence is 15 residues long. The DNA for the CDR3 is TGTGCCAGCAGCCCGGGAGGAAGTCGAGTCTACGAGCAGTACTTC. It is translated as CASSPGGSRVYEQYF.

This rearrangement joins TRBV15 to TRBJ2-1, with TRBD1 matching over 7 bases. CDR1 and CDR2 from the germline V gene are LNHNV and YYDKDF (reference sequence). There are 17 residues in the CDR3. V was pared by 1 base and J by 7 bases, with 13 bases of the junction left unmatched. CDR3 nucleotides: TGTGCCACCAGCAGAGGCGTCTTGACAGGGATTATAAATGAGCAGTTCTTC. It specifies CATSRGVLTGIINEQFF.

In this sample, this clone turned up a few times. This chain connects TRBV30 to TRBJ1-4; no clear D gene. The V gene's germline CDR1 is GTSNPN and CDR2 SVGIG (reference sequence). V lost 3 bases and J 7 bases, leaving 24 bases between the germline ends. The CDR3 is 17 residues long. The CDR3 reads CAWSPSLTRPRGEKLFF. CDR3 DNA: TGTGCCTGGAGCCCTAGCTTAACCCGGCCGCGGGGTGAAAAACTGTTTTTT.

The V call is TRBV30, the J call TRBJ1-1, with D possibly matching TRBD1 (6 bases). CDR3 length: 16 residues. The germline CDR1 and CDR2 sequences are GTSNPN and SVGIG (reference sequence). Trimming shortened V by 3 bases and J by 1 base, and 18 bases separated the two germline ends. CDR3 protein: CAWRWVGGRGNTEAFF. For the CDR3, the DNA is TGTGCCTGGAGATGGGTCGGTGGCAGGGGGAACACTGAAGCTTTCTTT.

As DNA, the CDR3 is TGTGCCAGCGAGGGAGAGGAGGAGCAGTTCTTC. As protein: CASEGEEEQFF. The chain is built from TRBV7-9 and TRBJ2-1; D is perhaps TRBD2 (5 bases). V was clipped by 8 bases and J by 10 bases, with 12 bases between them. This CDR3 comprises 11 residues. Germline assignment: CDR1 SEHNR and CDR2 FQNEAQ (reference sequence). The full variable domain, with the rest looked up from reference TRBV7-9 and TRBJ2-1, is DTGVSQNPRHKITKRGQNVTFRCDPISEHNRLYWYRQTLGQGPEFLTYFQNEAQLEKSRLLSDRFSAERPKGSFSTLEIQRTEQGDSAMYLCASEGEEEQFFGPGTRLTVL.

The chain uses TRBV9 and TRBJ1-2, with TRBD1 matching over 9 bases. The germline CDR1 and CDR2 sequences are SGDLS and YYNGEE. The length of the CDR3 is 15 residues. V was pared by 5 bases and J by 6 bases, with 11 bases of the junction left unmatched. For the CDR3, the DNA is TGTGCCAGCAGGGATACCGGGACAGGGACTGATGGCTACACCTTC. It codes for CASRDTGTGTDGYTF.

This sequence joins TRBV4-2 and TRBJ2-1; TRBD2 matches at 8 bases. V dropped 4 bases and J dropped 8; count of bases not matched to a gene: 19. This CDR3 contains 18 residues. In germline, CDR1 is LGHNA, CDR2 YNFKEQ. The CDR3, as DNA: TGTGCCAGCAGCCCTTTTTCAATAGCGGGACAAACAATGCATGAGCAGTTCTTC. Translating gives CASSPFSIAGQTMHEQFF.

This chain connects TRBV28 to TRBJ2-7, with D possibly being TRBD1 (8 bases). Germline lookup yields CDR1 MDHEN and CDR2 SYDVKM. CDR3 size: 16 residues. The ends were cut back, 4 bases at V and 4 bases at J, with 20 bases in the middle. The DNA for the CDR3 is TGTGCCAGCAGTTCCCCCCGGACAGGGCGGGGGTACGAGCAGTACTTC. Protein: CASSSPRTGRGYEQYF.

CDR3 DNA sequence: TGTGCCACCAGGGGAGGGGCTAGCGGGAAGCAGTTCTTC. Its translation is CATRGGASGKQFF. The chain couples TRBV15 to TRBJ2-1, with 9 nucleotides matching TRBD2. The V and J ends lost 6 bases and 11 bases, in that order; junction bases with no gene match: 8. Germline V gene sequence: CDR1 LNHNV, CDR2 YYDKDF (reference sequence). The length of the CDR3 is 13 residues.

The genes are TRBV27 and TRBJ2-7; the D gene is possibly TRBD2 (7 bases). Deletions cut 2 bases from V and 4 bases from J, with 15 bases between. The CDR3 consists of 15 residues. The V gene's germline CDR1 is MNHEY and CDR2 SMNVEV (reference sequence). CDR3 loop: CASSLEGGGKYEQYF. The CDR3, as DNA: TGTGCCAGCAGTTTAGAGGGGGGAGGGAAGTACGAGCAGTACTTC.